Listed here is a single T cell receptor beta chain. The sample is drawn from a study of identical twins. With 7 bases removed from V and 2 bases from J, the gap between germline ends came to 24 bases. CDR1 is SGDLS and CDR2 is YYNGEE in the germline V gene. The CDR3 length is 17 residues. TCRdb re-called the 5' RACE reads through MiXCR, storing one row per CDR3 protein. This table has 700,000 to 950,000 distinct CDR3 sequences, roughly an eighth appearing once. The sample also formed part of further work on yellow fever vaccine responses in identical twins.

This sequence originates from a woman between 18 and 29 years old in good health. V and J are TRBV9 and TRBJ2-5, with a weak D call TRBD1 (5 bases). Sequencing used PBMCs. The chain's CDR3 is CASSDPNNDSSQETQYF. Here the CDR3 DNA reads TGTGCCAGCTCCGATCCTAACAACGACAGTTCTCAAGAGACCCAGTACTTC.